The 30 T cell receptor beta chains given below trace back to one sample, sequenced in a study of OX40 agonist ivuxolimab in advanced cancers. TCRdb keeps only in-frame clones here, not all; method: immunoSEQ multiplex PCR. The sample lists roughly 89,000 clones, under 90% occurring once. This material consisted of CD4+ or CD8+ T cells sorted from blood, taken in a trial of the OX40 agonist ivuxolimab. Receptors originate from an adult with an advanced solid tumor such as melanoma, head and neck, liver or kidney cancer.

V is TRBV5-1 and J is TRBJ2-2; D remains unclear. This CDR3 comprises 15 residues. V was shortened by 1 base and J by 2 bases, with 9 bases between the two germline ends. CDR1 is SGHRS, CDR2 YFSETQ, per germline. Here the CDR3 reads CASSLQTGNTGELFF. DNA of the CDR3: TGCGCCAGCAGCTTGCAGACGGGTAACACCGGGGAGCTGTTTTTT.

This chain connects TRBV19 to TRBJ1-5; no clear D gene. Per the germline V gene, CDR1 is LNHDA and CDR2 is SQIVND (reference sequence). The CDR3 extends over 13 amino acids. The V and J ends lost 0 bases and 7 bases respectively, with 7 bases between them. CDR3 in amino acids: CASSIDRVQPQHF. The CDR3 DNA reads as TGTGCCAGTAGTATAGACCGGGTACAGCCCCAGCATTTT.

V gene TRBV5-6 combines with J gene TRBJ2-2; D not resolved. CDR1 is SGHDT, CDR2 YYEEEE, per germline. V lost 6 bases and J lost 6, with 15 bases in between. This CDR3 has 14 residues. Here the CDR3 reads CASTKYSKAGELFF. CDR3 DNA sequence: TGTGCCAGCACCAAATACTCGAAGGCCGGGGAGCTGTTTTTT.

The chain carries TRBV5-3 and TRBJ2-7; 11 bases are a match to TRBD1. TRBV5-3 is filed as an ORF, its function uncertain. The CDR3 totals 19 residues. The trim removed 4 bases at V and 3 bases at J, leaving 18 bases unmatched. The CDR3 loop is CARSPPPGTGGLNFYEQYF. The CDR3 coding sequence is TGTGCCAGAAGCCCACCACCCGGGACAGGGGGTTTGAATTTCTACGAGCAGTACTTC.

The genes are TRBV7-9 and TRBJ2-3, with 9 bases that match TRBD1. With 5 bases clipped from V and 0 bases from J, the junction kept 3 bases outside the gene matches. The V gene's germline CDR1 is SEHNR and CDR2 FQNEAQ (reference sequence). The CDR3 spans 15 residues. The CDR3 is CASSTDRGSTDTQYF. The CDR3 DNA reads TGTGCCAGCAGCACGGACAGGGGAAGCACAGATACGCAGTATTTT. The full variable domain, with the rest looked up from reference TRBV7-9 and TRBJ2-3, is DTGVSQNPRHKITKRGQNVTFRCDPISEHNRLYWYRQTLGQGPEFLTYFQNEAQLEKSRLLSDRFSAERPKGSFSTLEIQRTEQGDSAMYLCASSTDRGSTDTQYFGPGTRLTVL.

The chain links TRBV18 to TRBJ2-7; D is perhaps TRBD1 (5 bases). Germline CDR1 reads KGHSH; CDR2 reads LQKENI. CDR3 length equals 13 residues. V was clipped by 4 bases and J by 0 bases, with 7 bases between them. The chain's CDR3 is CASSQDISYEQYF. CDR3 bases: TGTGCCAGCTCACAGGACATCTCCTACGAGCAGTACTTC.

The chain couples TRBV28 to TRBJ1-1, with D unresolved. The CDR3 totals 15 residues. With 10 bases removed from V and 6 bases from J, the gap between germline ends came to 24 bases. The germline V gene encodes CDR1 MDHEN and CDR2 SYDVKM. CDR3 amino acids: CAIGYIQNPTAEAFF. CDR3 DNA sequence: TGTGCCATCGGTTACATACAGAACCCGACCGCTGAAGCTTTCTTT. Based on the CDR3 plus reference TRBV28 and TRBJ1-1, the full variable domain is DVKVTQSSRYLVKRTGEKVFLECVQDMDHENMFWYRQDPGLGLRLIYFSYDVKMKEKGDIPEGYSVSREKKERFSLILESASTNQTSMYLCAIGYIQNPTAEAFFGQGTRLTVV.

This chain links TRBV18 with TRBJ1-2; TRBD1 might be the D (6 bases). The V and J ends lost 1 base and 6 bases respectively, with 18 bases between them. Germline V gene sequence: CDR1 KGHSH, CDR2 LQKENI. CDR3 length: 16 residues. Here the CDR3 DNA reads TGTGCCAGCTCACCACAACAGGGTGTTAGGACGAATGGCTACACCTTC. Its translation is CASSPQQGVRTNGYTF.

V gene TRBV6-1 combines with J gene TRBJ1-1; 10 bases line up with TRBD1. Germline trimming cut 6 bases from V and 1 base from J; bases unmatched to any gene: 5. Germline assignment: CDR1 MNHNS and CDR2 SASEGT. The CDR3 runs to 15 residues. This CDR3 reads CASRDRTGGNTEAFF. Here the CDR3 DNA reads TGTGCCAGCAGGGACCGGACAGGGGGGAACACTGAAGCTTTCTTT.

V and J are TRBV2 and TRBJ1-4; D gene ambiguous. Trimming stripped 2 bases from V and 8 bases from J, with 15 bases between. The CDR3 covers 15 residues. Germline V gene lookup returns CDR1 SNHLY and CDR2 FYNNEI. CDR3 nucleotide sequence: TGTGCCAGCAGTGAATTGAACTTAAATTCGGAAAAACTGTTTTTT. Translation: CASSELNLNSEKLFF.

In DNA form, the CDR3 reads TGTGCCAGCAGTTACGGGGGACGGACTGAAGCTTTCTTT. Its protein product is CASSYGGRTEAFF. This chain uses TRBV28 with TRBJ1-1; TRBD1 is a possible D gene (5 bases). Trimming cost V 4 bases and J 5 bases, with 11 bases left between them. CDR1 is MDHEN, CDR2 SYDVKM, per germline. The length of the CDR3 is 13 residues. Full variable domain (rest looked up from reference TRBV28 and TRBJ1-1): DVKVTQSSRYLVKRTGEKVFLECVQDMDHENMFWYRQDPGLGLRLIYFSYDVKMKEKGDIPEGYSVSREKKERFSLILESASTNQTSMYLCASSYGGRTEAFFGQGTRLTVV.

This clone was observed a single time. The chain is built from TRBV19 and TRBJ2-7; 12 bases are a match to TRBD1. The CDR3 is 18 amino acids. Germline CDR1 and CDR2: LNHDA and SQIVND (reference sequence). The ends lost 6 bases at V and 3 bases at J; junction bases unmatched: 15. For the CDR3, the DNA is TGTGCCAGTAGGGCACCGGGACAGGGGGCAAAGGGGCACTACGAGCAGTACTTC. As protein: CASRAPGQGAKGHYEQYF.

The chain employs TRBV9 and TRBJ1-2, with D uncertain. This CDR3 is 15 amino acids long. Germline V gene sequence: CDR1 SGDLS, CDR2 YYNGEE. V lost 0 bases and J 8 bases, leaving 17 bases between the germline ends. The CDR3 protein is CASSVDLGELRGYTF. The CDR3 DNA reads TGTGCCAGCAGCGTAGATCTTGGGGAGTTGCGAGGCTACACCTTC.

The CDR3 region has the DNA TGTGCCAGCAGCTTAGATCTTTTGGGGGCGCTAACGCAGTATTTT. Amino acids: CASSLDLLGALTQYF. The chain combines TRBV11-2 with TRBJ2-3; possible D gene TRBD1, 6 bases. The CDR3 spans 15 residues. Trimming stripped 0 bases from V and 9 bases from J, with 16 bases between. From germline, CDR1 is SGHAT and CDR2 FQNNGV.

The CDR3 coding sequence is TGTGCCAGCAAAGAAGGGGAGACCCAGTACTTC. Encoded protein: CASKEGETQYF. The gene calls are TRBV25-1 and TRBJ2-5, with D uncertain. This CDR3 is built from 11 residues. Germline CDR1 and CDR2: MGHDK and SYGVNS. With 7 bases removed from V and 5 bases from J, the gap between germline ends came to 8 bases.

In DNA form, the CDR3 reads TGTGCCAGCAGCAGGAGCACAGATACGCAGTATTTT. It yields the protein CASSRSTDTQYF. The J gene is TRBJ2-3, the V gene TRBV9; D uncertain. The CDR3 extends over 12 amino acids. In germline, CDR1 is SGDLS, CDR2 YYNGEE. V lost 4 bases, J lost 0 bases, and 3 bases lay in between. Full variable domain (rest looked up from reference TRBV9 and TRBJ2-3): DSGVTQTPKHLITATGQRVTLRCSPRSGDLSVYWYQQSLDQGLQFLIQYYNGEERAKGNILERFSAQQFPDLHSELNLSSLELGDSALYFCASSRSTDTQYFGPGTRLTVL.

This sequence joins TRBV6-5 and TRBJ2-7, with a tentative D call TRBD2 (6 bases). V was pared by 5 bases and J by 6 bases, with 14 bases between. The germline gives CDR1 MNHEY, CDR2 SVGAGI. The CDR3 length is 13 residues. The CDR3 DNA sequence: TGTGCCAGCAGTCGAGACCAGGGAGGCGAGCAGTACTTC. Translating gives CASSRDQGGEQYF.

The chain carries TRBV15 and TRBJ2-7, with D possibly being TRBD1 or TRBD2 (5 bases each). The V end lost 4 bases, the J end lost 7 bases, and 11 bases lay between the germline ends. The CDR3 consists of 12 residues. In germline, CDR1 is LNHNV, CDR2 YYDKDF (reference sequence). In DNA, the CDR3 is TGTGCCACCAGCACCTCGGGGACGGAGCAGTACTTC. Translation: CATSTSGTEQYF.

This clone was detected a few times. The genes are TRBV29-1 and TRBJ1-1; tentatively, D is TRBD1 (6 bases). This CDR3 region has 13 residues. Per the germline V gene, CDR1 is SQVTM and CDR2 is ANQGSEA. V gave up 4 bases and J gave up 3 bases, with 12 bases separating them. As DNA, the CDR3 is TGCAGCGTTGCAGGGCAGGGGTACACTGAAGCTTTCTTT. Translating gives CSVAGQGYTEAFF. The full variable domain, its missing parts supplied by reference TRBV29-1 and TRBJ1-1, is SAVISQKPSRDICQRGTSLTIQCQVDSQVTMMFWYRQQPGQSLTLIATANQGSEATYESGFVIDKFPISRPNLTFSTLTVSNMSPEDSSIYLCSVAGQGYTEAFFGQGTRLTVV.

The CDR3 sequence: CASSLFGAGPAYGYTF. The DNA of the CDR3 is TGTGCCAGCAGCTTATTTGGCGCAGGGCCCGCCTATGGCTACACCTTC. The chain links TRBV7-8 to TRBJ1-2; possible D gene TRBD1, 5 bases. Germline V gives CDR1 SGHVS, CDR2 FQNEAQ. CDR3 size: 16 residues. Between the trimmed V and J ends, which lost 2 bases and 4 bases, there was a span of 17 bases.

This chain connects TRBV5-6 to TRBJ2-7; 9 bases map to TRBD1. The V and J ends lost 4 bases and 5 bases, in that order; junction bases with no gene match: 16. This CDR3 contains 17 residues. Per germline, CDR1 SGHDT and CDR2 YYEEEE. CDR3 bases: TGTGCCAGCAGCGAGGGGACAGGGTCATTTGTTTGGGACGAGCAGTACTTC. Translating gives CASSEGTGSFVWDEQYF.

The CDR3 sequence is CASSFGKGSTDTQYF. The CDR3 DNA sequence: TGTGCCAGCAGTTTCGGCAAGGGAAGCACAGATACGCAGTATTTT. J is TRBJ2-3 and V is TRBV27; no reliable D call. The CDR3 runs 15 residues. V lost 3 bases and J 0 bases, leaving 10 bases between the germline ends. CDR1 and CDR2 (germline): MNHEY, SMNVEV (reference sequence).

This sequence joins TRBV28 and TRBJ2-2; a possible D gene is TRBD2 (6 bases). Between the trimmed V and J ends, which lost 5 bases and 6 bases, there was a span of 16 bases. The CDR3 covers 15 residues. Germline values: CDR1 MDHEN, CDR2 SYDVKM. The DNA for the CDR3 is TGTGCCAGCAGTCCCGTTACTAGCTACGCCGGGGAGCTGTTTTTT. Translation gives CASSPVTSYAGELFF.

This clone was recorded once. The V call is TRBV6-5, the J call TRBJ1-4; tentative D call: TRBD1 (5 bases). The germline gives CDR1 MNHEY, CDR2 SVGAGI. The CDR3 has 13 amino acids. The germline V and J ends were trimmed by 6 bases and 4 bases, with 9 bases remaining between them. CDR3 amino acids: CASRWDGNEKLFF. CDR3 DNA: TGTGCCAGCAGGTGGGACGGTAATGAAAAACTGTTTTTT.

The chain is built from TRBV4-2 and TRBJ2-2, with 9 bases matching TRBD2. The CDR3 contains 16 residues. Germline-derived CDR1 and CDR2 are LGHNA and YNFKEQ. V dropped 2 bases and J dropped 2; count of bases not matched to a gene: 3. CDR3 residues: CASSQYGTSNTGELFF. Written as DNA, the CDR3 is TGTGCCAGCAGCCAATACGGGACTAGCAACACCGGGGAGCTGTTTTTT.

The chain employs TRBV7-9 and TRBJ2-3; TRBD2 matches at 7 bases. Germline lookup yields CDR1 SEHNR and CDR2 FQNEAQ (reference sequence). Trimming at V came to 11 bases and at J to 8 bases, leaving 4 bases not matched to a gene. There are 10 residues in the CDR3. DNA of the CDR3: TGTGCCGGCGGGGAGGGTACGCAGTATTTT. Protein sequence: CAGGEGTQYF.

The chain has TRBV9 and TRBJ1-1, with D unclear. V lost 4 bases and J 2 bases, leaving 12 bases between the germline ends. The length of the CDR3 is 14 residues. CDR1 is SGDLS, CDR2 YYNGEE, per germline. CDR3 nucleotide sequence: TGTGCCAGCAGCTACGGACGGGGAAACACTGAAGCTTTCTTT. This codes for CASSYGRGNTEAFF.

The V and J genes are TRBV30 and TRBJ2-2; no firm D call. CDR1 is GTSNPN, CDR2 SVGIG, per germline (reference sequence). CDR3 length: 14 amino acids. V was cut by 4 bases and J by 6 bases, with 15 bases left in between. The CDR3 here is CAWTRGPRSGELFF. The CDR3 DNA reads TGTGCCTGGACCCGTGGACCCCGGTCCGGGGAGCTGTTTTTT.

This clone was seen a few times. The chain combines TRBV10-2 with TRBJ1-2, with no clear D. CDR1 WSHSY and CDR2 SAAADI come from the germline V gene. The germline V and J ends were trimmed by 4 bases and 1 base, with 7 bases remaining between them. The CDR3 has 13 residues. CDR3 nucleotide sequence: TGCGCCAGCAGTGCCGGGTTTAACTATGGCTACACCTTC. This encodes CASSAGFNYGYTF.

This clone was seen once. This chain connects TRBV21-1 to TRBJ2-4; TRBD1, the table's D call, was not compared with the DNA. TRBV21-1 is an annotated pseudogene. This CDR3 has 15 amino acids. The CDR3 sequence is CASSVDREDKNIQYF. CDR3 coding DNA: TGTGCCAGCAGCGTGGACAGGGAGGACAAAAACATTCAGTACTTC.